The 21 T cell receptor beta chains presented below share a single source sample, sequenced in a study of blood T cell repertoires in COVID-19. Clones were read by immunoSEQ multiplex PCR, and TCRdb kept only the in-frame ones, dropping some. In the table there are some 120,000 clones, 85% of which are singletons. The sample comprised peripheral blood. These receptors were collected from a man at least 80 years old with active or convalescent COVID-19.

The chain combines TRBV5-1 with TRBJ2-2; 10 bases fit TRBD1. Trimming cost V 6 bases and J 6 bases; bases outside gene matches: 11. Germline assignment: CDR1 SGHRS and CDR2 YFSETQ. There are 16 residues in the CDR3. The CDR3 nucleotides read TGCGCCAGCAAGACGACAGGGGGCCCAACCGCCGGGGAGCTGTTTTTT. This sequence encodes CASKTTGGPTAGELFF.

The gene calls are TRBV4-2 and TRBJ2-3; D is perhaps TRBD2 (5 bases). Per the germline V gene, CDR1 is LGHNA and CDR2 is YNFKEQ. With 0 bases removed from V and 3 bases from J, the gap between germline ends came to 19 bases. The CDR3 runs to 18 residues. CDR3: CASSQEGPRGGGTDTQYF. The CDR3 region has the DNA TGTGCCAGCAGCCAAGAGGGTCCGCGAGGAGGAGGTACAGATACGCAGTATTTT.

The chain couples TRBV5-4 to TRBJ1-3; D is unresolved. Germline CDR1 SGHNT, CDR2 YYREEE (reference sequence). With 0 bases removed from V and 3 bases from J, the gap between germline ends came to 4 bases. The CDR3 has 13 residues. The CDR3 bases are TGTGCCAGCAGCTTGGCTTTTGGAAACACCATATATTTT. Its protein product is CASSLAFGNTIYF.

The CDR3 DNA follows: TGTGCCAGCAGCTCCTCTAGCGGACCTAGCACAGATACGCAGTATTTT. It yields the protein CASSSSSGPSTDTQYF. The gene calls are TRBV7-8 and TRBJ2-3, with 7 positions matching TRBD2. Germline V gene sequence: CDR1 SGHVS, CDR2 FQNEAQ. CDR3 length equals 16 residues. Trimming cost V 4 bases and J 0 bases; bases outside gene matches: 7.

This clone turned up a few times. J is TRBJ1-2 and V is TRBV7-2; 9 bases fit TRBD1. Germline CDR1 SGHTA, CDR2 FQGNSA. Trimming at V came to 0 bases and at J to 5 bases, leaving 4 bases not matched to a gene. There are 15 residues in the CDR3. CDR3 bases: TGTGCCAGCAGCTTAGCTCGGGGGACAGGGTATGGCTACACCTTC. It translates to CASSLARGTGYGYTF.

The chain combines TRBV12-3 or TRBV12-4 with TRBJ1-4, with unresolved D. This CDR3 spans 13 amino acids. V lost 4 bases and J lost 10, with 13 bases in between. The CDR3 region has the DNA TGTGCCAGCAGTTCGACTGAGTCTGGAAAACTGTTTTTT. Its protein is CASSSTESGKLFF.

J is TRBJ2-1 and V is TRBV11-2; 10 bases are shared with TRBD2. J gave up 9 bases and V 2 bases, and 10 bases lay outside the gene matches. CDR3 size: 16 residues. Germline CDR1 and CDR2: SGHAT and FQNNGV. The CDR3 loop reads CASSLLSSGGTSEQFF. For the CDR3, the DNA is TGTGCCAGCAGCTTACTCTCTAGCGGGGGAACATCTGAGCAGTTCTTC.

This chain uses TRBV27 with TRBJ1-2; D is unclear. Trimming removed 2 bases at V and 7 bases at J, with 11 bases between. The CDR3 has 13 amino acids. Germline V lookup: CDR1 MNHEY, CDR2 SMNVEV (reference sequence). CDR3 sequence (DNA): TGTGCCAGCAGTTTAAGGGCTACTAGTGGCTACACCTTC. The encoded protein is CASSLRATSGYTF.

This chain's CDR3 is CASSKLGQGCIYEQYF. CDR3 nucleotides: TGTGCCAGCAGCAAACTAGGACAGGGTTGCATCTACGAGCAGTACTTC. V is TRBV21-1 and J is TRBJ2-7; no check of the table's D call, TRBD1, against the DNA was made. TRBV21-1 is given as a pseudogene. This CDR3 contains 16 residues.

This sequence joins TRBV27 and TRBJ2-4, with unresolved D. Germline V gene lookup returns CDR1 MNHEY and CDR2 SMNVEV (reference sequence). V dropped 3 bases and J dropped 6 bases, with 18 bases sitting between them. The CDR3 contains 16 residues. The DNA for the CDR3 is TGTGCCAGCAGTTTCAACAGTATCGGATACGGAAACATTCAGTACTTC. Amino acid sequence: CASSFNSIGYGNIQYF.

This clone was recorded once. The chain has TRBV6-5 and TRBJ1-2, with 8 nucleotides matching TRBD1. Germline CDR1 MNHEY, CDR2 SVGAGI. This CDR3 comprises 15 residues. With 7 bases clipped from V and 0 bases from J, the junction kept 7 bases outside the gene matches. This chain's CDR3 is CASIPAGGPNYGYTF. The CDR3 nucleotides are TGTGCCAGCATTCCCGCAGGGGGCCCTAACTATGGCTACACCTTC.

This rearrangement joins TRBV19 to TRBJ1-1, with D maybe TRBD1 (6 bases). Germline assignment: CDR1 LNHDA and CDR2 SQIVND (reference sequence). Trimming removed 3 bases from V and 5 bases from J, with 16 bases in between. The CDR3 runs 15 residues. CDR3 coding DNA: TGTGCCAGTAGTATGGCGCCAGGGGCCATGACTGAAGCTTTCTTT. This gives the protein CASSMAPGAMTEAFF.

The V gene is TRBV24-1, the J gene TRBJ2-1; 10 bases match TRBD2. Germline trimming cut 4 bases from V and 7 bases from J; bases unmatched to any gene: 9. Germline-derived CDR1 and CDR2 are KGHDR and SFDVKD. The CDR3 is made up of 16 amino acids. This CDR3 reads CATSDALAGSWNEQFF. For the CDR3, the DNA is TGTGCCACCAGTGACGCACTAGCGGGATCTTGGAATGAGCAGTTCTTC.

The V call is TRBV18, the J call TRBJ1-3; 10 bases align to TRBD1. This CDR3 is 19 amino acids long. The V segment lost 3 bases and the J segment 0 bases; nucleotides outside the gene matches: 11. The germline CDR1 and CDR2 sequences are KGHSH and LQKENI. The CDR3, as DNA: TGTGCCAGCTCACCTAAAAGGACAGGGGGTGCTGGCTCTGGAAACACCATATATTTT. This sequence encodes CASSPKRTGGAGSGNTIYF.

The CDR3 DNA reads as TGTGCCAGCAGCCTCTTAGGGACAGACTATGGCTACACCTTC. Protein sequence: CASSLLGTDYGYTF. The V and J genes are TRBV5-4 and TRBJ1-2, with 7 bases aligning to TRBD1. This CDR3 is built from 14 residues. Trimming at V came to 4 bases and at J to 3 bases, leaving 6 bases not matched to a gene. Germline CDR1 reads SGHNT; CDR2 reads YYREEE (reference sequence).

The genes are TRBV9 and TRBJ2-2; D is unresolved. CDR3 length: 13 residues. The germline gives CDR1 SGDLS, CDR2 YYNGEE. Between the trimmed V and J ends, which lost 0 bases and 6 bases, there was a span of 6 bases. CDR3 in DNA: TGTGCCAGCAGCGTAGCCCCCTCCGGGGAGCTGTTTTTT. This gives the protein CASSVAPSGELFF.

The CDR3 sequence is CASSVGTVLYGYTF. In DNA, the CDR3 is TGTGCCAGCAGCGTAGGAACTGTGCTCTATGGCTACACCTTC. The gene calls are TRBV9 and TRBJ1-2; D gene ambiguous. The CDR3 runs 14 residues. With 0 bases removed from V and 4 bases from J, the gap between germline ends came to 10 bases. CDR1 and CDR2 (germline): SGDLS, YYNGEE. Variable domain in full (rest from reference TRBV9 and TRBJ1-2): DSGVTQTPKHLITATGQRVTLRCSPRSGDLSVYWYQQSLDQGLQFLIQYYNGEERAKGNILERFSAQQFPDLHSELNLSSLELGDSALYFCASSVGTVLYGYTFGSGTRLTVV.

The gene calls are TRBV11-1 and TRBJ2-2; maybe TRBD1 (6 bases). Germline V gene sequence: CDR1 SGHAT, CDR2 FQDESV (reference sequence). This CDR3 is built from 16 residues. Trimming took 6 bases from V and 0 from J, leaving 14 bases between them. CDR3 residues: CASRVGAGSNTGELFF. CDR3 nucleotides: TGTGCCAGCAGAGTGGGGGCAGGGTCGAACACCGGGGAGCTGTTTTTT.

The rearrangement uses TRBV9 and TRBJ1-4, with TRBD1 identical over 8 bases. The V gene end was trimmed by 0 bases and the J gene end by 8 bases; junction bases not matched to a gene: 9. Germline V gene sequence: CDR1 SGDLS, CDR2 YYNGEE. This CDR3 region has 16 residues. The CDR3 protein is CASSVATSGGKEKLFF. The CDR3 region has the DNA TGTGCCAGCAGCGTAGCTACGTCAGGGGGCAAAGAAAAACTGTTTTTT.

In its sample, this clone was seen once. The chain recombines TRBV4-1 with TRBJ1-2; tentative D call: TRBD1 (6 bases). This CDR3 has 15 residues. Trimming pared 0 bases from V and 2 bases from J, leaving 10 bases between. Germline V lookup: CDR1 MGHRA, CDR2 YSYEKL. The CDR3 sequence is CASSQEAGANYGYTF. CDR3 bases: TGCGCCAGCAGCCAAGAGGCGGGGGCGAACTATGGCTACACCTTC.

The J gene is TRBJ1-5, the V gene TRBV6-2 or TRBV6-3; D remains unclear. The length of the CDR3 is 15 residues. Looked up from germline, CDR1 is MNHEY and CDR2 is SVGEGT. Trimming pared 7 bases from V and 5 bases from J, leaving 18 bases between. CDR3 in amino acids: CASTPPQHRYQPQHF. CDR3 nucleotides: TGTGCCAGCACCCCCCCCCAACATCGTTATCAGCCCCAGCATTTT.